The 9 T cell receptor beta chains given below trace back to one sample, sequenced in a study of T cells in Graves' hyperthyroidism and ophthalmopathy. There were TCR beta CDR3 regions amplified from RNA transcripts. HTBI primers were employed in a first-round RT-PCR of the TCR CDR3. TCRdb processed the multiplex PCR reads anew with MiXCR; each CDR3 protein has one entry. The repertoire holds roughly 500,000 distinct CDR3 sequences, with approximately 15% as singletons. Sequences were obtained from blood. The origin of the receptors is a woman aged 30 to 39 with Graves' hyperthyroidism that later progressed to Graves' ophthalmopathy.

Comments on this clonotype: Just one base apart from a much larger clone, this may be a read error. The chain employs TRBV11-3 and TRBJ2-5; maybe TRBD2 (6 bases). CDR3 length: 13 amino acids. Germline V CDR1 and CDR2: SGHNT, YENEEA. The ends were cut back, 11 bases at V and 5 bases at J, with 18 bases in the middle. CDR3 sequence (DNA): TGTGCCGGCAACCTTGGGGAGGTCGAGACCCAGTACTTC. Translated: CAGNLGEVETQYF.

This clonotype was seen more than once but under ten times. The V and J genes are TRBV20-1 and TRBJ2-3, with 8 bases aligning to TRBD1. The J segment lost 5 bases and the V segment lost 0 bases, leaving 13 bases of the junction unmatched. This CDR3 spans 17 amino acids. The germline V gene has CDR1 DFQATT and CDR2 SNEGSKA (reference sequence). The CDR3 DNA is TGCAGTGCTAGAGATGTTCCGGGACAGGTTGGGATAGATACGCAGTATTTT. Translated, it gives CSARDVPGQVGIDTQYF.

This clonotype has just a few counts. The rearrangement joins TRBV5-1 to TRBJ2-1; D gene ambiguous. The ends were cut back, 0 bases at V and 0 bases at J, with 10 bases in the middle. This CDR3 is 16 amino acids long. Germline CDR1 SGHRS, CDR2 YFSETQ. CDR3 amino acids: CASSLGPPSSYNEQFF. CDR3 DNA sequence: TGCGCCAGCAGCTTGGGACCCCCTTCCTCCTACAATGAGCAGTTCTTC.

This clonotype was counted ten times or more. The chain joins TRBV4-2 to TRBJ1-4; D is perhaps TRBD1 (6 bases). Per germline, CDR1 LGHNA and CDR2 YNFKEQ. V was trimmed by 0 bases and J by 8 bases, leaving 19 bases between them. The CDR3 totals 17 residues. The CDR3 bases are TGTGCCAGCAGCCAAGAGAGGGGGGCGCTTTCAGGAGAAAAACTGTTTTTT. As protein: CASSQERGALSGEKLFF.

This clonotype has at least ten counts. The chain employs TRBV24-1 and TRBJ2-2; D might be TRBD1 (6 bases). The V gene's germline CDR1 is KGHDR and CDR2 SFDVKD. The CDR3 contains 20 residues. With 3 bases removed from V and 4 bases from J, the gap between germline ends came to 26 bases. The CDR3 sequence is CATSDDYRDIPTPSTGELFF. In nucleotides, the CDR3 is TGTGCCACCAGTGATGATTACCGGGACATCCCCACACCGAGCACCGGGGAGCTGTTTTTT.

Of note for this clonotype: Possible read error: a much larger clone is one base away. The chain joins TRBV20-1 to TRBJ2-1, with D possibly matching TRBD2 (6 bases). Germline CDR1 is DFQATT and CDR2 is SNEGSKA (reference sequence). The CDR3 is 16 residues long. CDR3 sequence: CSARDWDGRVYNKQFF. CDR3 sequence (DNA): TGCAGTGCTAGAGATTGGGACGGGAGAGTCTACAATAAGCAGTTCTTC.

Ten or more counts support this clonotype. This chain joins TRBV2 and TRBJ1-1; 7 bases are shared with TRBD1. Germline V gene sequence: CDR1 SNHLY, CDR2 FYNNEI. The V and J ends lost 5 bases and 12 bases, in that order; junction bases with no gene match: 6. This CDR3 has 11 amino acids. The CDR3 loop is CASSWETGTFF. CDR3 nucleotide sequence: TGTGCCAGCAGTTGGGAGACAGGGACTTTCTTT.

DNA of the CDR3: TGCGCCAGCAGCCGGGTAGCGGGAAGAACAGATACGCAGTATTTT. It specifies CASSRVAGRTDTQYF. The rearrangement uses TRBV4-1 and TRBJ2-3, with 8 positions matching TRBD2. The length of the CDR3 is 15 residues. V was clipped by 4 bases and J by 3 bases; unmatched bases: 6. Looked up from germline, CDR1 is MGHRA and CDR2 is YSYEKL.

This clonotype was seen many times. This rearrangement joins TRBV6-1 to TRBJ2-7; TRBD1 matches 8 bases. CDR1 and CDR2 from the germline V gene are MNHNS and SASEGT. The CDR3 consists of 15 residues. With 4 bases clipped from V and 2 bases from J, the junction kept 7 bases outside the gene matches. Here the CDR3 reads CASSGQGSIPYEQYF. The CDR3 bases are TGTGCCAGCAGTGGACAGGGGTCTATACCCTACGAGCAGTACTTC.